A selection of T cell receptor beta chains follows, all from one sample in a study of T cells in Graves' hyperthyroidism and ophthalmopathy. TCRdb itself ran the multiplex PCR reads through MiXCR, one entry per CDR3 protein. Of roughly 500,000 distinct CDR3 sequences in the sample, under 60% were seen once. Sequencing was performed on peripheral blood or thyroid tissue (not recorded which). The source is an adult woman with Graves' disease, either hyperthyroidism or ophthalmopathy (not recorded which). Each CDR3 is given with its conserved first and last residue. A D gene is named only where the DNA matches it firmly. Some rows have no size entry. The others give once, few or many, or a class for an expanded clone.

V gene: TRBV5-1
J gene: TRBJ2-7
clone size: many
D gene: .
CDR3 DNA: TGCGCCAGCAGCTTCGCTAGCTCTAGCTCCTACGAGCAGTACTTC
CDR3 protein: CASSFASSSSYEQYF

V gene: TRBV9
J gene: TRBJ2-6
clone size: .
D gene: .
CDR3 DNA: TGTGCCAGCAGCGTAGCTCCGGCATCTGGGGCCAACGTCCTGACTTTC
CDR3 protein: CASSVAPASGANVLTF

V gene: TRBV29-1
J gene: TRBJ1-1
clone size: .
D gene: TRBD1
CDR3 DNA: TGCAGCGTCGACAGGGAGAACACTGAAGCTTTCTTT
CDR3 protein: CSVDRENTEAFF

V gene: TRBV4-3
J gene: TRBJ2-7
clone size: .
D gene: .
CDR3 DNA: TGCGCCAGCAGCCAAGGGAGGCATGCAACCTACGAGCAGTACTTC
CDR3 protein: CASSQGRHATYEQYF

V gene: TRBV20-1
J gene: TRBJ2-5
clone size: .
D gene: TRBD2
CDR3 DNA: TGCAGTGCCACGGGACTAGCGGGAGACGAACAAGAGACCCAGTACTTC
CDR3 protein: CSATGLAGDEQETQYF

V gene: TRBV4-1
J gene: TRBJ2-2
clone size: few
D gene: .
CDR3 DNA: TGCGCCAGCAGCCAAGTACTCTCCGGAACCGGGGAGCTGTTTTTT
CDR3 protein: CASSQVLSGTGELFF

V gene: TRBV7-2
J gene: TRBJ1-6
clone size: .
D gene: .
CDR3 DNA: TGTGCCAGCAGCGTGCCCGAGGACGTGCTGTCCACGAGCTCCTATAATTCACCCCTCCACTTT
CDR3 protein: CASSVPEDVLSTSSYNSPLHF

V gene: TRBV5-1
J gene: TRBJ2-2
clone size: many
D gene: TRBD2
CDR3 DNA: TGCGCCAGCAGCCAAAAACAAGGGAGGGCCTTGGGAACCGGGGAGCTGTTTTTT
CDR3 protein: CASSQKQGRALGTGELFF

V gene: TRBV28
J gene: TRBJ2-7
clone size: .
D gene: TRBD2
CDR3 DNA: TGTGCCAGCAGTTTAACCGGGACTAGCGGGACAGACGAGCAGTACTTC
CDR3 protein: CASSLTGTSGTDEQYF

V gene: TRBV11-2
J gene: TRBJ2-7
clone size: few
D gene: .
CDR3 DNA: TGTGCCAGCAGCTCCCCCCGGAGGTCCTACGAGCAGTACTTC
CDR3 protein: CASSSPRRSYEQYF

V gene: TRBV7-2
J gene: TRBJ1-1
clone size: many
D gene: .
CDR3 DNA: TGTGCCAGCAGCCCGCCTCGAGCTGAAGCTTTCTTT
CDR3 protein: CASSPPRAEAFF

V gene: TRBV7-9
J gene: TRBJ1-4
clone size: many
D gene: .
CDR3 DNA: TGTGCCAGCAGCACCTCAGGGAGCGACGAAAAACTGTTTTTT
CDR3 protein: CASSTSGSDEKLFF

V gene: TRBV4-1
J gene: TRBJ2-7
clone size: few
D gene: .
CDR3 DNA: TGCGCCAGCAGCCAGGGTCTACTCGCCCTCAACGAGCAGTACTTC
CDR3 protein: CASSQGLLALNEQYF

V gene: TRBV29-1
J gene: TRBJ1-1
clone size: many
D gene: .
CDR3 DNA: TGCAGCGTTGAAGGTGCAGGTTGGGAAAACAACGCTGAAGCTTTCTTT
CDR3 protein: CSVEGAGWENNAEAFF

V gene: TRBV6-1
J gene: TRBJ2-6
clone size: many
D gene: .
CDR3 DNA: TGTGCCAGCAGTGAAGGCGACTCTGGGGCCAACGTCCTGACTTTC
CDR3 protein: CASSEGDSGANVLTF

V gene: TRBV30
J gene: TRBJ1-2
clone size: .
D gene: .
CDR3 DNA: TGTGCCTGGAGTGTACTGGGCAGGGGTTACGGCTACACCTTC
CDR3 protein: CAWSVLGRGYGYTF

V gene: TRBV19
J gene: TRBJ1-6
clone size: .
D gene: .
CDR3 DNA: TGTGCCAGCAGCAAGCAAAACGCCGATTCACCCCTCCACTTT
CDR3 protein: CASSKQNADSPLHF

V gene: TRBV29-1
J gene: TRBJ1-1
clone size: .
D gene: .
CDR3 DNA: TGCAGCGTTGTGCTGGGTCTCACTGAAGCTTTCTTT
CDR3 protein: CSVVLGLTEAFF

V gene: TRBV5-1
J gene: TRBJ2-5
clone size: many
D gene: TRBD1
CDR3 DNA: TGCGCCAGCGGCCGGACAGGGTGGGAGACCCAGTACTTC
CDR3 protein: CASGRTGWETQYF

V gene: TRBV20-1
J gene: TRBJ2-7
clone size: many
D gene: .
CDR3 DNA: TGCAGTGCTTCCCTGGCAGCCCCGACGCTCGAGCAGTACTTC
CDR3 protein: CSASLAAPTLEQYF

V gene: TRBV20-1
J gene: TRBJ1-6
clone size: .
D gene: TRBD1
CDR3 DNA: TGCAGTGGTCGGGCCGGGACAGGGCATTCACCCCTCCACTTT
CDR3 protein: CSGRAGTGHSPLHF

V gene: TRBV19
J gene: TRBJ2-7
clone size: .
D gene: TRBD1
CDR3 DNA: TGTGCCAGCAGCCAGATCCAAACAGGGGGCGAATCTCGGCAGTACTTC
CDR3 protein: CASSQIQTGGESRQYF

V gene: TRBV5-4
J gene: TRBJ2-7
clone size: .
D gene: TRBD1
CDR3 DNA: TGTGCCAGCAGCTTGGGTGGGACAGGAGGAGAGCAGTACTTC
CDR3 protein: CASSLGGTGGEQYF

V gene: TRBV7-9
J gene: TRBJ2-7
clone size: many
D gene: .
CDR3 DNA: TGTGCCAGCAGTCTAACGGGAACCTACGAGCAGTACTTC
CDR3 protein: CASSLTGTYEQYF

V gene: TRBV7-2
J gene: TRBJ2-7
clone size: once
D gene: .
CDR3 DNA: TGTGCCAGCAGCTTAGCGCGAGGGCTGTACTTC
CDR3 protein: CASSLARGLYF

V gene: TRBV11-2
J gene: TRBJ1-4
clone size: many
D gene: .
CDR3 DNA: TGTGCCAGCAGCCCCCTGCCTGGGGCAGGGAAGGAAAAACTGTTTTTT
CDR3 protein: CASSPLPGAGKEKLFF

V gene: TRBV7-9
J gene: TRBJ1-4
clone size: many
D gene: .
CDR3 DNA: TGTGCCAGCAGCCCCGGGAGGGTAGATAATGAAAAACTGTTTTTT
CDR3 protein: CASSPGRVDNEKLFF

V gene: TRBV20-1
J gene: TRBJ1-6
clone size: .
D gene: .
CDR3 DNA: TGCAGTGCTCTCACAGATCATAATTCACCCCTCCACTTT
CDR3 protein: CSALTDHNSPLHF

V gene: TRBV20-1
J gene: TRBJ2-7
clone size: .
D gene: .
CDR3 DNA: TGCAGCCTACCGGGACCTTACGAGCAGTACTTC
CDR3 protein: CSLPGPYEQYF